These 20 T cell receptor beta chains came from one sample sequenced in a study of cytotoxic CD8 clonotypes in ibrutinib-treated CLL. Sequenced by immunoSEQ multiplex PCR; TCRdb stores in-frame clones only, minus some. Of about 140,000 clones listed, around 90% were seen once; the top ten hold 10% to 14%. Sequences were derived from PBMCs, sampled after 12 months of ibrutinib treatment. The receptor source for this set is a human donor with chronic lymphocytic leukemia.

V gene TRBV18 combines with J gene TRBJ1-4; 7 nucleotides agree with TRBD1. Germline V gene data show CDR1 as KGHSH and CDR2 as LQKENI. There are 15 residues in the CDR3. V lost 0 bases to trimming and J lost 8 bases; unmatched junction nucleotides: 6. CDR3 protein: CASSPPGGAEEKLFF. In DNA, the CDR3 is TGTGCCAGCTCACCACCAGGGGGCGCAGAGGAAAAACTGTTTTTT.

This rearrangement joins TRBV7-3 to TRBJ2-2; 7 bases line up with TRBD1. The length of the CDR3 is 14 residues. V gave up 5 bases and J gave up 1 base; unmatched junction bases: 1. In germline, CDR1 is SGHTA, CDR2 FQGTGA. This CDR3 is CASSNRGNTGELFF. CDR3 nucleotide sequence: TGTGCCAGCAGCAACAGGGGGAACACCGGGGAGCTGTTTTTT.

The chain employs TRBV11-2 and TRBJ2-7; TRBD2 aligns across 9 bases. This CDR3 contains 13 residues. The ends lost 1 base at V and 6 bases at J; junction bases unmatched: 1. The V gene's germline CDR1 is SGHAT and CDR2 FQNNGV. The CDR3 reads CASSLVLAGEQYF. The CDR3, as DNA: TGTGCCAGCAGCTTAGTACTAGCGGGCGAGCAGTACTTC.

The J gene is TRBJ2-5, the V gene TRBV7-2; a weak D match, TRBD2 (5 bases). The germline V gene has CDR1 SGHTA and CDR2 FQGNSA. V dropped 0 bases and J dropped 5 bases, with 13 bases sitting between them. The CDR3 has 15 residues. CDR3 protein: CASSLASRPGETQYF. CDR3 DNA sequence: TGTGCCAGCAGCTTAGCCTCCCGGCCGGGGGAGACCCAGTACTTC.

The rearrangement uses TRBV27 and TRBJ2-2, with D unresolved. V was pared by 3 bases and J by 1 base, with 12 bases between. The CDR3 runs to 16 residues. Germline CDR1 reads MNHEY; CDR2 reads SMNVEV (reference sequence). The CDR3 nucleotides are TGTGCCAGCAGTTTGGGAAGACAAGTGAACACCGGGGAGCTGTTTTTT. This gives the protein CASSLGRQVNTGELFF.

The chain joins TRBV27 to TRBJ2-7, with TRBD2 matching 10 bases. V was clipped by 2 bases and J by 4 bases; unmatched bases: 8. The CDR3 is 16 residues long. Germline CDR1 MNHEY, CDR2 SMNVEV (reference sequence). The DNA for the CDR3 is TGTGCCAGCAGTTTAGGGCTAGCGGGAGTAGAGTACGAGCAGTACTTC. Encoded protein: CASSLGLAGVEYEQYF.

The chain employs TRBV2 and TRBJ2-7, with a tentative D call TRBD2 (5 bases). The length of the CDR3 is 12 residues. CDR1 is SNHLY and CDR2 is FYNNEI in the germline V gene. V dropped 6 bases and J dropped 4 bases, with 10 bases sitting between them. CDR3 coding DNA: TGTGCCAGCAGGGGAGACATATACGAGCAGTACTTC. This codes for CASRGDIYEQYF.

The rearrangement joins TRBV28 to TRBJ1-5; D is ambiguous. The CDR3 is made up of 13 amino acids. The V end was cut by 6 bases, the J end by 5 bases, with 11 bases between. Looked up from germline, CDR1 is MDHEN and CDR2 is SYDVKM. CDR3 residues: CASREQEDQPQHF. In DNA, the CDR3 is TGTGCCAGCAGGGAGCAAGAGGATCAGCCCCAGCATTTT.

This clone was recorded only once. This rearrangement joins TRBV18 to TRBJ1-4; D gene unclear. CDR1 and CDR2 (germline): KGHSH, LQKENI. V gave up 4 bases and J gave up 10 bases, with 16 bases separating them. The CDR3 is 14 amino acids. CDR3 nucleotide sequence: TGTGCCAGCTCACGGGAAACGGACGGCCTAAAACTGTTTTTT. This encodes CASSRETDGLKLFF.

The V call is TRBV4-2, the J call TRBJ2-7; no clear D gene. The germline CDR1 and CDR2 sequences are LGHNA and YNFKEQ. With 1 base removed from V and 7 bases from J, the gap between germline ends came to 11 bases. The CDR3 is 13 amino acids. The CDR3 bases are TGTGCCAGCAGCCAAGCCCTCGGGTGGGAGCAGTACTTC. Protein product: CASSQALGWEQYF.

The chain couples TRBV20-1 to TRBJ1-3; a possible D gene is TRBD1 (5 bases). The length of the CDR3 is 11 residues. From germline, CDR1 is DFQATT and CDR2 SNEGSKA (reference sequence). The ends were cut back, 6 bases at V and 4 bases at J, with 7 bases in the middle. The CDR3 DNA reads TGCAGTGCCGGGGGGGGAAACACCATATATTTT. This gives the protein CSAGGGNTIYF.

The chain uses TRBV7-9 and TRBJ1-2; D is unclear. This CDR3 has 14 residues. Trimming cost V 1 base and J 6 bases, with 12 bases left between them. Germline V CDR1 and CDR2: SEHNR, FQNEAQ (reference sequence). In nucleotides, the CDR3 is TGTGCCAGCAGCTTAGAAGGTCCCTTCGATGGCTACACCTTC. Residues: CASSLEGPFDGYTF.

The chain uses TRBV9 and TRBJ2-1, with a tentative D call TRBD1 (6 bases). Germline V gene lookup returns CDR1 SGDLS and CDR2 YYNGEE. This CDR3 region has 16 residues. V lost 6 bases and J 4 bases, leaving 20 bases between the germline ends. CDR3 bases: TGTGCCAGCACGACTTCCCCAGGGGCCCTGTACAATGAGCAGTTCTTC. Protein: CASTTSPGALYNEQFF.

In its sample, this clone was seen once. V usage is TRBV27 and J usage is TRBJ1-2; possible D gene TRBD1, 5 bases. CDR3 size: 14 residues. Trimming stripped 1 base from V and 4 bases from J, with 10 bases between. Germline CDR1 reads MNHEY; CDR2 reads SMNVEV (reference sequence). The CDR3 reads CASSLFGQGYGYTF. For the CDR3, the DNA is TGTGCCAGCAGTTTATTCGGCCAGGGCTATGGCTACACCTTC.

The chain joins TRBV27 to TRBJ2-3, with TRBD2 identical over 9 bases. The CDR3 totals 16 residues. V lost 6 bases to trimming and J lost 4 bases; unmatched junction nucleotides: 11. CDR1 and CDR2 from the germline V gene are MNHEY and SMNVEV (reference sequence). CDR3 sequence reads: CASSPLAGVGADTQYF. The CDR3 DNA is TGTGCCAGCAGCCCATTAGCGGGAGTGGGAGCAGATACGCAGTATTTT.

The gene calls are TRBV7-2 and TRBJ2-2; 13 nucleotides line up with TRBD2. The CDR3 is 18 amino acids. Trimming took 5 bases from V and 0 from J; bases not matched to a gene: 6. Germline V gene data show CDR1 as SGHTA and CDR2 as FQGNSA. This CDR3 reads CASSPPGLAGANTGELFF. The CDR3 coding sequence is TGTGCCAGCAGCCCACCAGGACTAGCGGGAGCGAACACCGGGGAGCTGTTTTTT.

This chain connects TRBV7-3 to TRBJ2-3; D unclear. Germline V gene data show CDR1 as SGHTA and CDR2 as FQGTGA. The germline V and J ends were trimmed by 4 bases and 7 bases, with 12 bases remaining between them. The CDR3 contains 13 residues. This CDR3 is CASSSLSRHTQYF. Written as DNA, the CDR3 is TGTGCCAGCAGCTCCCTAAGTAGACATACGCAGTATTTT.

The J gene is TRBJ2-1, the V gene TRBV5-1, with 14 bases aligning to TRBD2. CDR3 length: 15 residues. Germline assignment: CDR1 SGHRS and CDR2 YFSETQ. The V segment lost 7 bases and the J segment 8 bases; nucleotides outside the gene matches: 8. The CDR3: CASATTSGRVYEQFF. The DNA of the CDR3 is TGCGCCAGCGCAACGACTAGCGGGAGGGTATATGAGCAGTTCTTC.

This clone has a handful of counts. The genes are TRBV29-1 and TRBJ2-2; 11 nucleotides match TRBD1. This CDR3 is 14 amino acids long. The junction had 8 bases not matched to a gene; V was cut back by 7 bases and J by 7 bases. Germline CDR1 reads SQVTM; CDR2 reads ANQGSEA. This CDR3 is CSAAGQGADGELFF. In DNA form, the CDR3 reads TGCAGCGCCGCCGGACAGGGGGCGGACGGGGAGCTGTTTTTT.

The rearrangement links TRBV28 to TRBJ2-3; D is perhaps TRBD2 (6 bases). In germline, CDR1 is MDHEN, CDR2 SYDVKM. The CDR3 contains 17 residues. V was cut by 1 base and J by 1 base, with 15 bases left in between. CDR3 in amino acids: CASSLYGWGEGTDTQYF. The CDR3 DNA sequence: TGTGCCAGCAGTTTATATGGTTGGGGGGAGGGCACAGATACGCAGTATTTT.